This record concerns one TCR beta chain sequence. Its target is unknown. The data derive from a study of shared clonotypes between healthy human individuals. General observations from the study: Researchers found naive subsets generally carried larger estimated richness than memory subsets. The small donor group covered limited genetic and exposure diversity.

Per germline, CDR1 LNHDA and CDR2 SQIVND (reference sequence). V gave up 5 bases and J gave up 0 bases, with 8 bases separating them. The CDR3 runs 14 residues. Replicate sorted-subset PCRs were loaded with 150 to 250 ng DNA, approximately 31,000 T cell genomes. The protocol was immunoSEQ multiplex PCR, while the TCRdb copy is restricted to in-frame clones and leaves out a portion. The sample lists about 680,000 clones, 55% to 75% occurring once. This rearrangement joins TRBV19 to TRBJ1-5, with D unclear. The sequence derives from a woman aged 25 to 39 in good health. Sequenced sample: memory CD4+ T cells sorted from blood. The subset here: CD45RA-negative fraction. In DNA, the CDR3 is TGTGCCAGTAGTCGGGTCAGTAGCAATCAGCCCCAGCATTTT. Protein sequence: CASSRVSSNQPQHF.